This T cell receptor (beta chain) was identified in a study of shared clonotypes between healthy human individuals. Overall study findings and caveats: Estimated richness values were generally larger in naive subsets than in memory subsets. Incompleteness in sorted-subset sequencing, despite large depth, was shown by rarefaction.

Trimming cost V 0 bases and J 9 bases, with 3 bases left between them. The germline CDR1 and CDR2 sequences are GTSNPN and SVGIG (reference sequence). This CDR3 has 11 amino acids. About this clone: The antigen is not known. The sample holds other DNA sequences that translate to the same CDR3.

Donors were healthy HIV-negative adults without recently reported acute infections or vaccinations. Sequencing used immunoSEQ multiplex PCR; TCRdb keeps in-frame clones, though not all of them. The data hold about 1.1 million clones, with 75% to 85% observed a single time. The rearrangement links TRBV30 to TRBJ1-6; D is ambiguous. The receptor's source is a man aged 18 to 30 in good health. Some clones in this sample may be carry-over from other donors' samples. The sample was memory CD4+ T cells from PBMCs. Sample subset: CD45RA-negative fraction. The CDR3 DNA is TGTGCCTGGAGTGTAGGTTCACCCCTCCACTTT. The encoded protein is CAWSVGSPLHF.